These 3 T cell receptor beta chains were sequenced from one sample in a study of glioma-infiltrating T cells after dendritic cell vaccination. TCRdb's copy holds only in-frame clones and misses some; the assay was immunoSEQ multiplex PCR. Of approximately 92,000 clones listed, approximately 80% are singletons. Described time point: after dendritic cell vaccination, including at tumor progression/relapse. This specimen was blood, taken after dendritic cell vaccination. All receptors come from a human donor with glioblastoma.

This chain joins TRBV30 and TRBJ2-3; perhaps TRBD2 as D (5 bases). Germline V gene sequence: CDR1 GTSNPN, CDR2 SVGIG (reference sequence). The CDR3 is 13 residues long. V lost 4 bases and J 4 bases, leaving 12 bases between the germline ends. CDR3 nucleotides: TGTGCCTGGAACACAGAGGGCCCAGATACGCAGTATTTT. It yields the protein CAWNTEGPDTQYF.

This chain joins TRBV19 and TRBJ1-4; TRBD1 matches 7 bases. Germline trimming cut 4 bases from V and 5 bases from J; bases unmatched to any gene: 7. The CDR3 runs 15 residues. Germline loops: CDR1 LNHDA, CDR2 SQIVND (reference sequence). The CDR3 is CASSTQTGTNEKLFF. For the CDR3, the DNA is TGTGCCAGTAGTACCCAGACAGGGACGAATGAAAAACTGTTTTTT.

The V call is TRBV9, the J call TRBJ2-3; 13 nucleotides line up with TRBD2. V trimming: 0 bases; J trimming: 5 bases; junction bases outside the gene matches: 0. CDR3 size: 15 residues. Per germline, CDR1 SGDLS and CDR2 YYNGEE. Written as DNA, the CDR3 is TGTGCCAGCAGCGTAGGGACTAGCGGGGGAGATACGCAGTATTTT. Its translation is CASSVGTSGGDTQYF.